This T cell receptor beta chain derives from a study of cytomegalovirus exposure and HLA in healthy donors. Primers for the PCR totalled 60 Vbeta and 13 Jbeta. Data came from immunoSEQ multiplex PCR; TCRdb stores just in-frame clones and leaves some out. Of about 190,000 clones in the sample, just under 75% were seen once. The V and J ends lost 5 bases and 1 base, in that order; junction bases with no gene match: 2. The CDR3 loop spans 14 amino acids. Germline values: CDR1 SGHTA, CDR2 FQGNSA. Remarks on this clone: Its specificity is not known.

Study-wide results and limits: Through in vitro validation, a few CMV-associated chains were shown to be specific for CMV antigens. Sequencing likely caused a cluster of highly shared sequence variants.

The chain couples TRBV7-2 to TRBJ1-1; 9 nucleotides match TRBD1. Sequenced material: PBMCs. The origin of this receptor is a man under 40 in good health and CMV-seropositive. The CDR3 here is CASSLDRGNTEAFF. CDR3 nucleotide sequence: TGTGCCAGCAGCCTGGACAGGGGGAACACTGAAGCTTTCTTT.